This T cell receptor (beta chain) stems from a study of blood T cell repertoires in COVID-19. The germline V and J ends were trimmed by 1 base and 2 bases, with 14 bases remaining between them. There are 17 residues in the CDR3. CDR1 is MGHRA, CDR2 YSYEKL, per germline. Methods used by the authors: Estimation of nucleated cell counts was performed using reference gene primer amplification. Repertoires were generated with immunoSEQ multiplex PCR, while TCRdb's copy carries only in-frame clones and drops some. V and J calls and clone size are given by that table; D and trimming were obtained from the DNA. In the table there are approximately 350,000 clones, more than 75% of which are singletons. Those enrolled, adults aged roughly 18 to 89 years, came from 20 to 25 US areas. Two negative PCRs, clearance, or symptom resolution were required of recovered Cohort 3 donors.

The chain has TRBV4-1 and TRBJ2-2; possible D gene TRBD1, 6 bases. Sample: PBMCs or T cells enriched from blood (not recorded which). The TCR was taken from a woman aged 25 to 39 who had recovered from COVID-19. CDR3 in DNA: TGCGCCAGCAGCCAAGCCCCCGGGACATTTAACACCGGGGAGCTGTTTTTT. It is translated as CASSQAPGTFNTGELFF.